This T cell receptor (beta chain) was retrieved from a study of blood T cell repertoires in COVID-19. Looking at the study overall: Acute-phase and convalescent COVID-19 samples originated in the United States, Italy and Spain. The cDNA or gDNA used as material had been derived from T cells, B-cell-depleted T cells, or PBMCs.

This table comes from immunoSEQ multiplex PCR, and its TCRdb copy is limited to in-frame clones, with some not included. The sample has 200,000 to 250,000 clones, more than 75% seen once. The ends were cut back, 5 bases at V and 2 bases at J, with 8 bases in the middle. This CDR3 comprises 13 residues. The germline V gene has CDR1 KGHDR and CDR2 SFDVKD. Cohorts were based on clinical histories the participants reported. The sample comprised PBMCs or T cells enriched from blood (not recorded which). The clonotype originates from a man aged 25 to 45 in a cohort exposed to, infected with or recovered from COVID-19 (not recorded which). The chain joins TRBV24-1 to TRBJ2-5; D remains ambiguous. The CDR3 nucleotides are TGTGCCACCAGTGTCGCAGGTCAAGAGACCCAGTACTTC. Protein sequence: CATSVAGQETQYF.